This TCR beta chain comes out of a study of shared clonotypes between healthy human individuals. From germline, CDR1 is WNHNN and CDR2 SYGVQD (reference sequence). CDR3 size: 15 residues. The trim removed 2 bases at V and 2 bases at J, leaving 2 bases unmatched. Whole-study results and caveats: Researchers sampled blood only, noting tissue repertoires likely differ.

Once extracted for a subset, genomic DNA was divided evenly among several immunoSEQ plates. PCR replicates from unsorted PBMC used around 300 ng DNA, and this amount was 25,000 to 35,000 T cell genomes. Ten immunoSEQ deep assay plates were used by the authors to sequence unsorted PBMC DNA. The data were produced by immunoSEQ multiplex PCR, yet TCRdb's version contains in-frame clones alone and is incomplete. The sample yields roughly 500,000 clones, around 73% seen once. Concerning this clone: Its antigen remains unidentified.

This TCR was recovered from a woman in her thirties or forties in good health. Some clones in this sample may be carry-over from other donors' samples. The sequencing sample was made of PBMCs. This chain joins TRBV10-1 and TRBJ2-7, with 11 positions matching TRBD2. CDR3 loop: CASSETSGRPYEQYF. In DNA, the CDR3 is TGCGCCAGCAGTGAGACTAGCGGGAGACCCTACGAGCAGTACTTC.